One and the same sample provided the 13 T cell receptor beta chains below, sequenced in a study of T cells after yellow fever vaccination. MiXCR was run by TCRdb on the 5' RACE reads, yielding one entry per CDR3 protein. The repertoire holds 20,000 to 25,000 distinct CDR3 sequences, with 3.4% as singletons. This specimen consisted of PBMCs, either bulk or a sorted T-cell subset (CD4+, CD8+, memory, or dextramer-sorted; not recorded which), obtained roughly 46 days after the first yellow fever vaccination. The receptors were sampled from a young man who received the YFV17D yellow fever vaccine.

In its sample, this clonotype was seen many times. The rearrangement joins TRBV9 to TRBJ2-7; TRBD2 is a possible D gene (6 bases). V was cut by 1 base and J by 8 bases, with 13 bases left in between. The CDR3 length is 13 residues. CDR1 SGDLS and CDR2 YYNGEE come from the germline V gene. As DNA, the CDR3 is TGTGCCAGCAGCGTAAAGGATGGGGGGAAGCAGTACTTC. It codes for CASSVKDGGKQYF.

There are many counts of this clonotype. The chain links TRBV12-3 or TRBV12-4 to TRBJ1-2; tentatively, D is TRBD1 (5 bases). The CDR3 consists of 12 residues. V lost 7 bases and J lost 4, with 10 bases in between. CDR3 sequence: CASTRDGYGYTF. CDR3 DNA sequence: TGTGCCAGCACCCGGGACGGCTATGGCTACACCTTC.

Ten or more counts support this clonotype. The chain carries TRBV9 and TRBJ2-7, with D tentatively TRBD1 (6 bases). This CDR3 is built from 17 residues. CDR1 and CDR2 (germline): SGDLS, YYNGEE. V was trimmed by 0 bases and J by 2 bases, leaving 18 bases between them. In DNA form, the CDR3 reads TGTGCCAGCAGCGTAGCTACGCGGCAGCAGGGGACCTACGAGCAGTACGTC. Translating it yields CASSVATRQQGTYEQYV.

This clonotype has ten or more counts. The rearrangement joins TRBV7-2 to TRBJ1-2; D gene uncertain. The V gene's germline CDR1 is SGHTA and CDR2 FQGNSA. V was pared by 5 bases and J by 5 bases, with 12 bases between. This CDR3 is 13 amino acids long. CDR3 in DNA: TGTGCCAGCAGCCGCCGCCGTGAATATGGCTACACCTTC. Residues: CASSRRREYGYTF.

This clonotype was recorded at least ten times. This chain links TRBV7-9 with TRBJ2-3, with D perhaps matching TRBD2 (6 bases). V was pared by 5 bases and J by 2 bases, with 14 bases between. The V gene's germline CDR1 is SEHNR and CDR2 FQNEAQ (reference sequence). The CDR3 contains 15 residues. DNA of the CDR3: TGTGCCAGCAGCCAAGGGACTCATTCCACAGATACGCAGTATTTT. Protein sequence: CASSQGTHSTDTQYF.

In its sample, this clonotype was seen a few times. This chain links TRBV7-2 with TRBJ2-3; D uncertain. Trimming removed 8 bases from V and 2 bases from J, with 8 bases in between. From germline, CDR1 is SGHTA and CDR2 FQGNSA. CDR3 size: 12 residues. The CDR3 spells CASGANTDTQYF. The CDR3 nucleotides are TGTGCCAGCGGAGCCAACACAGATACGCAGTATTTT.

This clonotype was seen repeatedly, ten times or more. CDR3 bases: TGTGCCAGCAGTGATGGGGGAGGACAGCCCCAGCATTTT. Amino acids: CASSDGGGQPQHF. This chain links TRBV2 with TRBJ1-5; D is possibly TRBD1 (5 bases). The CDR3 consists of 13 residues. Trimming removed 3 bases at V and 7 bases at J, with 10 bases between. Germline values: CDR1 SNHLY, CDR2 FYNNEI.

The table lists this clonotype with many counts. This chain uses TRBV5-4 with TRBJ2-7; perhaps D is TRBD1 or TRBD2 (5 bases each). Germline V gene data show CDR1 as SGHNT and CDR2 as YYREEE (reference sequence). Trimming pared 4 bases from V and 5 bases from J, leaving 19 bases between. The CDR3 has 15 amino acids. CDR3 loop: CASSDGDVNPHEQYF. The CDR3 DNA reads TGTGCCAGCAGCGATGGGGACGTTAACCCCCACGAGCAGTACTTC.

This clonotype appeared many times. This sequence joins TRBV12-3 or TRBV12-4 and TRBJ1-6; D possibly corresponds to TRBD1 (6 bases). This CDR3 comprises 14 residues. Trimming removed 2 bases from V and 8 bases from J, with 10 bases in between. The CDR3, as DNA: TGTGCCAGCAGTTTAACAGGGAGGGATTCACCCCTCCACTTT. This encodes CASSLTGRDSPLHF.

This clonotype was seen at least ten times. The V gene is TRBV6-5, the J gene TRBJ1-4, with no clear D. V lost 2 bases, J lost 4 bases, and 8 bases lay in between. The length of the CDR3 is 14 residues. The germline gives CDR1 MNHEY, CDR2 SVGAGI. CDR3 loop: CASSYGRFNEKLFF. The CDR3 DNA follows: TGTGCCAGCAGTTACGGCCGGTTTAATGAAAAACTGTTTTTT.

This clonotype was seen ten or more times. V is TRBV20-1 and J is TRBJ1-3; D is possibly TRBD1 (5 bases). V dropped 7 bases and J dropped 3 bases, with 10 bases sitting between them. Per the germline V gene, CDR1 is DFQATT and CDR2 is SNEGSKA (reference sequence). This CDR3 has 12 amino acids. DNA of the CDR3: TGCAGTGGCAGGGATGGTGGAAACACCATATATTTT. Its protein is CSGRDGGNTIYF.

This clonotype was counted many times. This chain joins TRBV20-1 and TRBJ2-7, with D possibly matching TRBD2 (6 bases). Germline V lookup: CDR1 DFQATT, CDR2 SNEGSKA (reference sequence). V lost 3 bases to trimming and J lost 3 bases, with 12 bases between them. This CDR3 is 13 amino acids long. The CDR3 region has the DNA TGCAGTGCTAGGTCGTCCGGGGGCTACGAGCAGTACGTC. Residues: CSARSSGGYEQYV.

This clonotype is termed medium-sized. The chain couples TRBV7-2 to TRBJ1-1, with D unclear. This CDR3 is 13 amino acids long. Between the trimmed V and J ends, which lost 7 bases and 1 base, there was a span of 10 bases. Germline V lookup: CDR1 SGHTA, CDR2 FQGNSA. CDR3 protein: CASTFTKNTEAFF. CDR3 sequence (DNA): TGTGCCAGCACCTTCACAAAGAACACTGAAGCTTTCTTT. Supplemented by reference TRBV7-2 and TRBJ1-1, the full variable domain reads GAGVSQSPSNKVTEKGKDVELRCDPISGHTALYWYRQSLGQGLEFLIYFQGNSAPDKSGLPSDRFSAERTGGSVSTLTIQRTQQEDSAVYLCASTFTKNTEAFFGQGTRLTVV.